The source of this TCR beta chain is a study of blood T cell repertoires in COVID-19 (TCRdb year 2020). About the study as a whole: Samples from collaborators originated in the United States, Italy and Spain and spanned both the acute and convalescent phases of COVID-19. Deeply sampled blood TCRbeta repertoires from subjects exposed to, actively infected with, or recovered from COVID-19 were included in the dataset. The repertoires were made available in a free public database intended to serve as a resource for research on the immune response to SARS-CoV-2. The samples were drawn from two sources: the first 160 participants of the ongoing ImmuneRACE study, and 1,000 to 1,500 subjects contributed by 6 global collaborators. The prospective study material was composed of cDNA or gDNA derived from T cells, B-cell-depleted T cells, or PBMCs. Where HLA class I and class II types were available, the types were taken from metadata supplied by the sample provider, not from assay-based typing. The sample metadata nearly always contained a de-identified subject ID, COVID-19 status, age in years and sex. Summary of the overall study and its limitations: The quantity of clinical and demographic metadata differed by source and by participant and was supplied without curation.

Comments on this clone: Its antigen is unknown. Per-base quality was not reported, and no clone a single base away is much larger than it.

TCRbeta CDR3 regions were amplified from genomic DNA using the immunoSEQ Assay, a bias-controlled multiplex PCR. The authors' pipeline ran thus. The number of nucleated cells in each sample was estimated by amplification of reference gene primers within the assay. To quantify the absolute abundance of each unique TCRbeta CDR3 rearrangement, sequence reads were collapsed and filtered. For each sample, productive Simpson clonality was calculated by taking the square root of Simpson's diversity index across productive rearrangements. TCRdb provides this immuneACCESS table in a form limited to in-frame rearrangements. Some clones are lacking; in checked studies, under half of them reflect an unresolved V gene, and why the rest are absent is not known. Clonal size and the V and J genes are those of that table, whereas D and trimming came from the DNA. In all, the sample holds some 320,000 clones, and around 92% of those were seen once. The leading ten clones occupy 2.9% of the sample.

In the prospective study, participants were about 18 to 95 years old, resided in 20 to 30 geographic areas of the United States, and were enrolled through a virtual design. Cohort assignment in the prospective study relied on participant-reported clinical history from a screening survey and a study questionnaire. A participant counted as exposed if, within 2 weeks of entering the study, that participant had been in contact with someone who had a PCR-confirmed or clinician-diagnosed COVID-19 case. Each participant in the prospective study had whole blood, serum and a nasopharyngeal or oropharyngeal swab collected by mobile phlebotomists. Over a roughly 2-month period, participants in the prospective study had the option of providing additional blood draws and questionnaires. Before DNA extraction, blood samples from the prospective study were shipped at room temperature or frozen. CDR1 SGHRS and CDR2 YFSETQ are derived from the germline V gene. The CDR3 runs 16 amino acids, cysteine and phenylalanine included. Of the read, only the CDR3 DNA is kept; its 48 bases are in frame from base 1. Relative to germline, V is 6 bases shorter and J is 1 base shorter, with 19 bases between their ends.

This TCR was recovered from a woman in her forties or fifties who had been exposed to COVID-19. The sample taken for sequencing was PBMCs or T cells enriched from blood (not recorded which). This chain joins TRBV5-1 to TRBJ1-1; TRBD1 might be the D gene, on 6 matching bases. In nucleotide form, the sequence is TGCGCCAGCATCCAAGGAACGGGACACAAGAACACTGAAGCTTTCTTT. The encoded protein is CASIQGTGHKNTEAFF. Here the CDR3 is joined to the reference TRBV5-1 and TRBJ1-1 genes, and the full variable domain is: KAGVTQTPRYLIKTRGQQVTLSCSPISGHRSVSWYQQTPGQGLQFLFEYFSETQRNKGNFPGRFSGRQFSNSRSEMNVSTLELGDSALYLCASIQGTGHKNTEAFFGQGTRLTVV.